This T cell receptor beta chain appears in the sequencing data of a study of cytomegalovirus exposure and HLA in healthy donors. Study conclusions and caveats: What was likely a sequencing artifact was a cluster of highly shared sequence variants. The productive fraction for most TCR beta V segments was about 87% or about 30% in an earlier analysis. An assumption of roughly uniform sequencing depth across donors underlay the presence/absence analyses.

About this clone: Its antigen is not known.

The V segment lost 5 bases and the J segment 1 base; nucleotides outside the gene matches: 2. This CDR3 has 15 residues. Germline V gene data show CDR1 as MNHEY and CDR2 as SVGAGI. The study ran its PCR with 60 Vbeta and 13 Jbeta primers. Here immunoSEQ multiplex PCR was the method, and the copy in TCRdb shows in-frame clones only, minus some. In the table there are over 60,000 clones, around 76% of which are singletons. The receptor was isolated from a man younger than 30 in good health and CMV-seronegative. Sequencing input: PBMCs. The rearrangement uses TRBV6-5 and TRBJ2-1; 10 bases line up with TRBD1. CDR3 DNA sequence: TGTGCCAGCAGTCGGACAGGGGGTTCCTACAATGAGCAGTTCTTC. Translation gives CASSRTGGSYNEQFF.